The 27 T cell receptor beta chains below all came from one sample that was sequenced in a study of blood T cell repertoires in COVID-19. Assay: immunoSEQ multiplex PCR; the TCRdb copy retains only in-frame clones and omits some. The sample yields roughly 200,000 clones, approximately 89% seen once. Source material: PBMCs or T cells enriched from blood (not recorded which). The receptor set was obtained from a man in his forties who had recovered from COVID-19.

The V call is TRBV5-1, the J call TRBJ1-4, with TRBD1 identical over 7 bases. Trimming at V came to 4 bases and at J to 1 base, leaving 4 bases not matched to a gene. The CDR3 runs 15 residues. Germline V gives CDR1 SGHRS, CDR2 YFSETQ. The CDR3 region is CASSLRDRTNEKLFF. CDR3 in DNA: TGCGCCAGCAGCCTTCGGGACAGAACTAATGAAAAACTGTTTTTT. The whole variable domain, remainder taken from reference TRBV5-1 and TRBJ1-4, is KAGVTQTPRYLIKTRGQQVTLSCSPISGHRSVSWYQQTPGQGLQFLFEYFSETQRNKGNFPGRFSGRQFSNSRSEMNVSTLELGDSALYLCASSLRDRTNEKLFFGSGTQLSVL.

The V and J genes are TRBV11-2 and TRBJ1-4; no clear D gene. Germline CDR1 SGHAT, CDR2 FQNNGV. The CDR3 spans 12 residues. Trimming took off 5 bases at V and 10 bases at J, with 11 bases between the two ends. CDR3 region: CASSASVGKLFF. CDR3 DNA sequence: TGTGCCAGCAGCGCTAGCGTAGGAAAACTGTTTTTT.

The chain employs TRBV14 and TRBJ2-7, with TRBD2 matching over 7 bases. The CDR3 consists of 13 residues. The trim removed 4 bases at V and 7 bases at J, leaving 7 bases unmatched. Germline CDR1 SGHDN, CDR2 FVKESK. The CDR3 DNA is TGTGCCAGCAGCCCTGTTGGGGGAGGGGAGCAGTACTTC. It translates to CASSPVGGGEQYF.

J is TRBJ1-2 and V is TRBV5-1; TRBD1 aligns across 9 bases. V lost 0 bases, J lost 3 bases, and 18 bases stayed unmatched. CDR3 length equals 20 residues. Germline CDR1 is SGHRS and CDR2 is YFSETQ. The CDR3 nucleotides are TGCGCCAGCAGCTTGGAAGGACGGTCGAGACAGGGGGGGATATACTATGGCTACACCTTC. It specifies CASSLEGRSRQGGIYYGYTF.

The chain links TRBV4-1 to TRBJ2-5; 7 bases agree with TRBD1. Trimming cost V 0 bases and J 4 bases; bases outside gene matches: 11. The CDR3 length is 17 residues. Germline V gives CDR1 MGHRA, CDR2 YSYEKL. DNA of the CDR3: TGCGCCAGCAGCCAAGAGGGCGGCCGTAACAGGGGAGAGACCCAGTACTTC. As protein: CASSQEGGRNRGETQYF.

This clone came up once. V usage is TRBV11-2 and J usage is TRBJ1-5; TRBD1 agrees at 9 bases. Germline values: CDR1 SGHAT, CDR2 FQNNGV. CDR3 size: 14 residues. Trimming took 4 bases from V and 6 from J; bases not matched to a gene: 4. This chain's CDR3 is CASSSGTGTQPQHF. The CDR3 bases are TGTGCCAGCAGCTCCGGGACAGGGACTCAGCCCCAGCATTTT.

This clone was counted a single time. The chain combines TRBV13 with TRBJ1-1; D is unclear. The V gene's germline CDR1 is PRHDT and CDR2 FYEKMQ (reference sequence). Between the trimmed V and J ends, which lost 1 base and 11 bases, there was a span of 8 bases. The CDR3 consists of 11 residues. The DNA of the CDR3 is TGTGCCAGCAGCTTAGCGGGAGAGGCTTTCTTT. Protein: CASSLAGEAFF.

The chain has TRBV27 and TRBJ1-1, with 9 bases that match TRBD1. Trimming took 6 bases from V and 1 from J; bases not matched to a gene: 9. Looked up from germline, CDR1 is MNHEY and CDR2 is SMNVEV (reference sequence). The CDR3 has 16 amino acids. The CDR3 loop is CASRVRTGVPNTEAFF. The DNA of the CDR3 is TGTGCCAGCAGGGTCCGGACAGGGGTCCCGAACACTGAAGCTTTCTTT.

This sequence joins TRBV4-1 and TRBJ1-2; no definite D call. V lost 0 bases to trimming and J lost 11 bases, with 19 bases between them. The CDR3 loop spans 15 amino acids. CDR1 is MGHRA, CDR2 YSYEKL, per germline. The CDR3 sequence: CASSQEALQPWRYTF. The DNA of the CDR3 is TGCGCCAGCAGCCAAGAGGCACTACAGCCATGGAGGTACACCTTC.

The chain combines TRBV15 with TRBJ2-4; TRBD2 might be the D (6 bases). V lost 4 bases and J lost 0, with 16 bases in between. Germline CDR1 is LNHNV and CDR2 is YYDKDF (reference sequence). The length of the CDR3 is 17 residues. The CDR3 is CATSINPGELAKNIQYF. CDR3 in DNA: TGTGCCACCAGCATCAATCCGGGAGAGCTAGCCAAAAACATTCAGTACTTC.

The rearrangement links TRBV7-8 to TRBJ2-4; a weak D match, TRBD2 (5 bases). Germline V gene sequence: CDR1 SGHVS, CDR2 FQNEAQ. This CDR3 spans 14 amino acids. Trimming stripped 5 bases from V and 5 bases from J, with 13 bases between. The CDR3 is CASSPRRTQNIQYF. CDR3 DNA sequence: TGTGCCAGCAGCCCCCGGAGGACCCAAAACATTCAGTACTTC.

The gene calls are TRBV7-9 and TRBJ1-1; 7 bases line up with TRBD1. CDR3 length: 14 amino acids. Germline V gene lookup returns CDR1 SEHNR and CDR2 FQNEAQ (reference sequence). The V and J ends lost 6 bases and 5 bases, in that order; junction bases with no gene match: 9. CDR3 nucleotide sequence: TGTGCCAGCAGTTCTCAGGGCAGGGGGACTGAAGCTTTCTTT. Its protein product is CASSSQGRGTEAFF.

V is TRBV4-1 and J is TRBJ1-4, with D perhaps TRBD1 (6 bases). The V end lost 4 bases, the J end lost 5 bases, and 17 bases lay between the germline ends. The CDR3 length is 16 residues. The V gene's germline CDR1 is MGHRA and CDR2 YSYEKL. In DNA, the CDR3 is TGCGCCAGCAGCCGAATGAGTGGGGGGGCAAATGAAAAACTGTTTTTT. It translates to CASSRMSGGANEKLFF.

This clone was counted a few times. The V gene is TRBV10-3, the J gene TRBJ2-1; 8 nucleotides agree with TRBD2. This CDR3 region has 13 residues. Trimming cost V 10 bases and J 4 bases; bases outside gene matches: 6. From germline, CDR1 is ENHRY and CDR2 SYGVKD. The CDR3 region is CATVSGVYNEQFF. The CDR3, as DNA: TGTGCCACCGTTAGCGGGGTTTACAATGAGCAGTTCTTC.

The chain joins TRBV13 to TRBJ1-6; D perhaps matches TRBD1 (5 bases). The CDR3 is 15 residues long. Germline assignment: CDR1 PRHDT and CDR2 FYEKMQ (reference sequence). V gave up 5 bases and J gave up 4 bases, with 12 bases separating them. Here the CDR3 reads CASSLGGEYNSPLHF. CDR3 nucleotide sequence: TGTGCCAGCAGCCTCGGGGGGGAGTATAATTCACCCCTCCACTTT.

The J gene is TRBJ2-7, the V gene TRBV4-2; 11 bases line up with TRBD2. The CDR3 length is 15 residues. V shed 4 bases and J 5 bases; nucleotides not matched to a gene: 7. Germline V gives CDR1 LGHNA, CDR2 YNFKEQ. The CDR3 sequence: CASSPLAGATNEQYF. CDR3 sequence (DNA): TGTGCCAGCAGCCCACTAGCGGGAGCAACTAACGAGCAGTACTTC.

The V call is TRBV2, the J call TRBJ2-3; D is possibly TRBD1 (6 bases). CDR1 and CDR2 (germline): SNHLY, FYNNEI. This CDR3 is built from 14 residues. V lost 5 bases, J lost 2 bases, and 11 bases lay in between. The DNA for the CDR3 is TGTGCCAGCAGTAGGGACACCTCCACAGATACGCAGTATTTT. It encodes CASSRDTSTDTQYF.

The chain joins TRBV10-1 to TRBJ2-7; the match to TRBD1 covers 9 bases. This CDR3 region has 13 residues. V gave up 10 bases and J gave up 3 bases; unmatched junction bases: 7. Germline V CDR1 and CDR2: WNHNN, SYGVQD (reference sequence). Here the CDR3 DNA reads TGCGCCACTTCGACAGGGGGAAACTACGAGCAGTACTTC. Translating gives CATSTGGNYEQYF.

This clone occurred once. The chain employs TRBV7-3 and TRBJ2-1; D is perhaps TRBD2 (6 bases). This CDR3 contains 12 residues. Trimming shortened V by 4 bases and J by 10 bases, and 11 bases separated the two germline ends. Germline CDR1 is SGHTA and CDR2 is FQGTGA. CDR3 amino acids: CASSSGRPEQFF. CDR3 DNA sequence: TGTGCCAGCAGCTCAGGGAGGCCAGAGCAGTTCTTC. Filled out from reference TRBV7-3 and TRBJ2-1, the complete variable domain reads GAGVSQTPSNKVTEKGKYVELRCDPISGHTALYWYRQSLGQGPEFLIYFQGTGAADDSGLPNDRFFAVRPEGSVSTLKIQRTERGDSAVYLCASSSGRPEQFFGPGTRLTVL.

This chain uses TRBV25-1 with TRBJ1-2; D is unresolved. Germline assignment: CDR1 MGHDK and CDR2 SYGVNS. This CDR3 comprises 12 residues. Between the trimmed V and J ends, which lost 4 bases and 6 bases, there was a span of 9 bases. The DNA of the CDR3 is TGTGCCAGCAGTGGGGCGCTACATGGCTACACCTTC. This sequence encodes CASSGALHGYTF.

The rearrangement joins TRBV19 to TRBJ2-3; 8 nucleotides agree with TRBD2. V dropped 7 bases and J dropped 1; count of bases not matched to a gene: 7. Germline-derived CDR1 and CDR2 are LNHDA and SQIVND (reference sequence). The length of the CDR3 is 15 residues. This CDR3 is CASTPVGLGTDTQYF. The CDR3 nucleotides read TGTGCCAGTACCCCAGTGGGACTAGGCACAGATACGCAGTATTTT.

This chain uses TRBV28 with TRBJ2-4, with a weak D call TRBD1 (5 bases). The V gene lost 6 bases and the J gene lost 2 bases, with 17 bases spanning the gap. This CDR3 is built from 16 residues. Germline CDR1 reads MDHEN; CDR2 reads SYDVKM. CDR3 sequence (DNA): TGTGCCAGCAGCTACGCCCAGGGTCTCCCCAAAAACATTCAGTACTTC. Translating gives CASSYAQGLPKNIQYF.

This chain connects TRBV4-1 to TRBJ2-7; 8 positions agree with TRBD2. Germline V gene sequence: CDR1 MGHRA, CDR2 YSYEKL. This CDR3 region has 14 residues. V gave up 1 base and J gave up 6 bases; unmatched junction bases: 5. CDR3 DNA: TGCGCCAGCAGCCAAGTCGAGCGGGGGACCGAGCAGTACTTC. This translates into CASSQVERGTEQYF.

V gene TRBV7-8 combines with J gene TRBJ2-5; D is ambiguous. The CDR3 is 14 residues long. The ends were cut back, 6 bases at V and 1 base at J, with 12 bases in the middle. Looked up from germline, CDR1 is SGHVS and CDR2 is FQNEAQ. The CDR3 sequence: CASSFRWVQETQYF. CDR3 bases: TGTGCCAGCAGTTTCAGGTGGGTCCAAGAGACCCAGTACTTC. The whole variable domain, filled in from reference TRBV7-8 and TRBJ2-5, reads GAGVSQSPRYKVAKRGQDVALRCDPISGHVSLFWYQQALGQGPEFLTYFQNEAQLDKSGLPSDRFFAERPEGSVSTLKIQRTQQEDSAVYLCASSFRWVQETQYFGPGTRLLVL.

This clone has ten or more counts. The V call is TRBV5-4, the J call TRBJ1-1; no definite D call. There are 11 residues in the CDR3. V dropped 7 bases and J dropped 5 bases, with 9 bases sitting between them. Germline CDR1 reads SGHNT; CDR2 reads YYREEE (reference sequence). This CDR3 reads CASVRGTEAFF. The DNA of the CDR3 is TGTGCCAGCGTGAGAGGAACTGAAGCTTTCTTT.

The genes are TRBV7-9 and TRBJ2-3, with a tentative D call TRBD2 (5 bases). Trimming pared 5 bases from V and 2 bases from J, leaving 17 bases between. There are 16 residues in the CDR3. Germline values: CDR1 SEHNR, CDR2 FQNEAQ (reference sequence). CDR3 protein: CASSHTRGLHTDTQYF. Here the CDR3 DNA reads TGTGCCAGCAGCCACACACGGGGTTTACACACAGATACGCAGTATTTT.

The rearrangement uses TRBV5-1 and TRBJ1-1; a weak D match, TRBD1 (5 bases). The V and J ends lost 2 bases and 0 bases respectively, with 8 bases between them. CDR3 length: 14 residues. From germline, CDR1 is SGHRS and CDR2 YFSETQ. The CDR3 DNA reads TGCGCCAGCAGCTTCGAGGACATGAACACTGAAGCTTTCTTT. Translation gives CASSFEDMNTEAFF.